The 20 T cell receptor beta chains given below trace back to one sample, sequenced in a study of T cell responses to AZD1222 COVID-19 vaccine. TCRdb keeps only in-frame clones here, not all; method: immunoSEQ multiplex PCR. The table lists over 85,000 clones, more than 85% of them singletons. The sample consisted of peripheral blood, taken on day 0 of AZD1222 vaccination. The receptor source for this set is an adult in good health.

The chain links TRBV7-2 to TRBJ1-5, with unresolved D. Per germline, CDR1 SGHTA and CDR2 FQGNSA. The CDR3 totals 14 residues. Trimming shortened V by 0 bases and J by 6 bases, and 9 bases separated the two germline ends. CDR3: CASSLAGLLQPQHF. The CDR3 DNA follows: TGTGCCAGCAGCTTAGCCGGGCTCCTTCAGCCCCAGCATTTT.

The chain combines TRBV9 with TRBJ1-1, with D possibly matching TRBD1 (5 bases). With 0 bases removed from V and 0 bases from J, the gap between germline ends came to 12 bases. The CDR3 runs to 16 residues. Per the germline V gene, CDR1 is SGDLS and CDR2 is YYNGEE. The CDR3 region is CASSVGAGPLNTEAFF. CDR3 DNA: TGTGCCAGCAGCGTAGGGGCGGGGCCTTTGAACACTGAAGCTTTCTTT.

This clone appeared a single time. This chain links TRBV19 with TRBJ2-4; D gene ambiguous. V dropped 1 base and J dropped 7 bases, with 8 bases sitting between them. CDR3 length: 13 amino acids. Germline CDR1 is LNHDA and CDR2 is SQIVND (reference sequence). The CDR3 region is CASSIGAANIQYF. The CDR3 nucleotides read TGTGCCAGTAGTATAGGGGCGGCGAACATTCAGTACTTC.

The CDR3 is CASSPDVSGAFF. CDR3 DNA: TGCGCCAGCAGCCCGGACGTCTCCGGGGCTTTCTTT. The chain recombines TRBV5-1 with TRBJ1-1; D gene unclear. The CDR3 length is 12 residues. In germline, CDR1 is SGHRS, CDR2 YFSETQ. Trimming left V 4 bases short and J 11 bases short, with 15 bases between.

As regards this clone: The same CDR3 arises from other DNA sequences in this sample as well. The chain links TRBV7-9 to TRBJ1-3, with D possibly being TRBD1 (5 bases). Germline-derived CDR1 and CDR2 are SEHNR and FQNEAQ (reference sequence). The length of the CDR3 is 15 residues. V was pared by 5 bases and J by 0 bases, with 11 bases between. The CDR3, as DNA: TGTGCCAGCAGCCCCGGGGGGTACTCTGGAAACACCATATATTTT. Translating it yields CASSPGGYSGNTIYF. Complete variable domain (other parts from reference TRBV7-9 and TRBJ1-3): DTGVSQNPRHKITKRGQNVTFRCDPISEHNRLYWYRQTLGQGPEFLTYFQNEAQLEKSRLLSDRFSAERPKGSFSTLEIQRTEQGDSAMYLCASSPGGYSGNTIYFGEGSWLTVV.

The gene calls are TRBV4-3 and TRBJ2-7; 7 bases line up with TRBD1. The V and J ends lost 2 bases and 3 bases, in that order; junction bases with no gene match: 10. CDR3 length: 16 residues. The germline gives CDR1 LGHNA, CDR2 YSLEER. The CDR3 bases are TGCGCCAGCAGCCAAATTTCCGGGACAGCTATCTACGAGCAGTACTTC. It specifies CASSQISGTAIYEQYF.

The chain recombines TRBV30 with TRBJ1-1, with D uncertain. V was cut by 2 bases and J by 1 base, with 14 bases left in between. The germline V gene encodes CDR1 GTSNPN and CDR2 SVGIG (reference sequence). The CDR3 length is 15 residues. DNA for the CDR3: TGTGCCTGGAGTACCTTCGGGCGCCCGAACACTGAAGCTTTCTTT. Its protein product is CAWSTFGRPNTEAFF.

This clone appeared once. V usage is TRBV14 and J usage is TRBJ2-7; 14 bases fit TRBD2. Germline CDR1 SGHDN, CDR2 FVKESK. Trimming at V came to 1 base and at J to 6 bases, leaving 8 bases not matched to a gene. This CDR3 is built from 17 residues. The CDR3, as DNA: TGTGCCAGCAGCCAAGGACCCGGGACTAGCGGGAGTCGCGAGCAGTACTTC. Residues: CASSQGPGTSGSREQYF.

This chain connects TRBV5-6 to TRBJ1-2, with no clear D. Trimming cost V 0 bases and J 4 bases, with 4 bases left between them. This CDR3 region has 12 residues. In germline, CDR1 is SGHDT, CDR2 YYEEEE. CDR3 in DNA: TGTGCCAGCAGCTTGGAGGTCTATGGCTACACCTTC. Encoded protein: CASSLEVYGYTF.

This chain links TRBV2 with TRBJ1-6, with 7 bases that match TRBD1. The CDR3 sequence is 16 residues long. The germline V gene encodes CDR1 SNHLY and CDR2 FYNNEI. V lost 3 bases and J lost 0; bases outside the gene matches: 2. DNA of the CDR3: TGTGCCAGCAGTGAGACAGGGAGCTCCTATAATTCACCCCTCCACTTT. Amino acid sequence: CASSETGSSYNSPLHF. Filled out from reference TRBV2 and TRBJ1-6, the complete variable domain reads EPEVTQTPSHQVTQMGQEVILRCVPISNHLYFYWYRQILGQKVEFLVSFYNNEISEKSEIFDDQFSVERPDGSNFTLKIRSTKLEDSAMYFCASSETGSSYNSPLHFGNGTRLTVT.

The chain is built from TRBV6-1 and TRBJ2-7; D is possibly TRBD2 (5 bases). V lost 1 base and J 1 base, leaving 11 bases between the germline ends. Germline lookup yields CDR1 MNHNS and CDR2 SASEGT. This CDR3 is 15 amino acids long. The CDR3 is CASSEGEFRSYEQYF. The CDR3 region has the DNA TGTGCCAGCAGTGAAGGGGAGTTTCGGTCCTACGAGCAGTACTTC.

The V and J genes are TRBV5-4 and TRBJ1-4, with TRBD1 matching over 7 bases. CDR1 is SGHNT, CDR2 YYREEE, per germline (reference sequence). CDR3 length equals 16 residues. V lost 4 bases and J lost 2; bases outside the gene matches: 8. The CDR3 region has the DNA TGTGCCAGCAGCGGGCGGGCGACAGGGACTAATGAAAAACTGTTTTTT. It specifies CASSGRATGTNEKLFF. Filled out from reference TRBV5-4 and TRBJ1-4, the complete variable domain reads ETGVTQSPTHLIKTRGQQVTLRCSSQSGHNTVSWYQQALGQGPQFIFQYYREEENGRGNFPPRFSGLQFPNYSSELNVNALELDDSALYLCASSGRATGTNEKLFFGSGTQLSVL.

This chain uses TRBV7-9 with TRBJ2-2; D remains unclear. The CDR3 has 13 residues. Trimming cost V 5 bases and J 7 bases, with 11 bases left between them. CDR1 SEHNR and CDR2 FQNEAQ come from the germline V gene (reference sequence). DNA of the CDR3: TGTGCCAGCAGCCCAACAACGAGCGGGGAGCTGTTTTTT. Translated, it gives CASSPTTSGELFF.

This sequence joins TRBV15 and TRBJ2-3; 8 positions agree with TRBD1. The CDR3 covers 15 residues. Germline CDR1 LNHNV, CDR2 YYDKDF (reference sequence). V lost 1 base, J lost 4 bases, and 4 bases stayed unmatched. The CDR3 DNA sequence: TGTGCCACCAGCAGAGCGCAGGGGGCCGCAGATACGCAGTATTTT. Translation gives CATSRAQGAADTQYF.

The gene calls are TRBV9 and TRBJ1-2; 7 bases fit TRBD1. The CDR3 runs 15 residues. The V gene's germline CDR1 is SGDLS and CDR2 YYNGEE. Trimming at V came to 4 bases and at J to 2 bases, leaving 8 bases not matched to a gene. CDR3 in amino acids: CASSPGGTGNYGYTF. CDR3 nucleotide sequence: TGTGCCAGCAGCCCAGGGGGGACGGGGAACTATGGCTACACCTTC.

This sequence joins TRBV9 and TRBJ2-7; a weak D match, TRBD1 (5 bases). Trimming left V 0 bases short and J 3 bases short, with 16 bases between. The CDR3 has 16 residues. The germline V gene encodes CDR1 SGDLS and CDR2 YYNGEE. Here the CDR3 reads CASSVDGAGKVYEQYF. The CDR3 nucleotides are TGTGCCAGCAGCGTAGATGGAGCAGGGAAGGTCTACGAGCAGTACTTC. The whole variable domain, filled in from reference TRBV9 and TRBJ2-7, reads DSGVTQTPKHLITATGQRVTLRCSPRSGDLSVYWYQQSLDQGLQFLIQYYNGEERAKGNILERFSAQQFPDLHSELNLSSLELGDSALYFCASSVDGAGKVYEQYFGPGTRLTVT.

V gene TRBV29-1 combines with J gene TRBJ2-2, with 8 bases lining up with TRBD2. The J segment lost 8 bases and the V segment lost 7 bases, leaving 6 bases of the junction unmatched. The germline CDR1 and CDR2 sequences are SQVTM and ANQGSEA. CDR3 length: 12 residues. Written as DNA, the CDR3 is TGCAGCGCTAGCGGGTCCGCGGGGGAGCTGTTTTTT. Its translation is CSASGSAGELFF.

The chain links TRBV28 to TRBJ1-6, with D perhaps TRBD1 (5 bases). V lost 6 bases, J lost 15 bases, and 30 bases lay in between. CDR1 is MDHEN and CDR2 is SYDVKM in the germline V gene. CDR3 length: 17 residues. CDR3 sequence reads: CASSPGARYGVRSGLHF. In nucleotides, the CDR3 is TGTGCCAGCAGCCCCGGGGCCCGCTACGGGGTAAGAAGTGGCCTCCACTTT.

The rearrangement uses TRBV5-5 and TRBJ1-1; no clear D. Between the trimmed V and J ends, which lost 0 bases and 0 bases, there was a span of 12 bases. There are 16 residues in the CDR3. Germline V gene data show CDR1 as SGHKS and CDR2 as YYEKEE (reference sequence). CDR3 DNA: TGTGCCAGCAGCTTGGCCGGGGTTGAGGTGAACACTGAAGCTTTCTTT. Encoded protein: CASSLAGVEVNTEAFF.

The rearrangement links TRBV28 to TRBJ1-2, with D possibly being TRBD1 (5 bases). The V end lost 3 bases, the J end lost 3 bases, and 11 bases lay between the germline ends. Per germline, CDR1 MDHEN and CDR2 SYDVKM. The CDR3 is 14 residues long. DNA for the CDR3: TGTGCCAGCAGTTTGGTTGGAGGGGACTATGGCTACACCTTC. Translated: CASSLVGGDYGYTF.